This passage covers 23 T cell receptor beta chains from one sample sequenced in a study of radiation and T cells in renal cell carcinoma. The time point here: baseline pretreatment blood. The treatment is: 15 Gy SBRT to primary tumor, nephrectomy 4 weeks later. Assay: immunoSEQ multiplex PCR; the TCRdb copy retains only in-frame clones and omits some. The sample yields 150,000 or so clones, around 89% seen once. This specimen was blood, taken from a patient whose treatment included radiotherapy and nephrectomy. These TCRs come from a woman in her 70s with renal cell carcinoma.

This clone showed up just a few times. The chain joins TRBV4-3 to TRBJ1-1; D might be TRBD1 (6 bases). The CDR3 sequence is 16 residues long. V lost 3 bases, J lost 1 base, and 15 bases lay in between. Per the germline V gene, CDR1 is LGHNA and CDR2 is YSLEER. CDR3 DNA sequence: TGCGCCAGCAGCCATTTTACGCCGGGACAGAACACTGAAGCTTTCTTT. As protein: CASSHFTPGQNTEAFF.

The gene calls are TRBV2 and TRBJ2-1, with D possibly matching TRBD1 (6 bases). The germline V gene encodes CDR1 SNHLY and CDR2 FYNNEI. The CDR3 covers 15 residues. Deletions cut 5 bases from V and 0 bases from J, with 11 bases between. CDR3 amino acids: CASSRGTSSYNEQFF. The DNA of the CDR3 is TGTGCCAGCAGTAGGGGGACAAGCTCCTACAATGAGCAGTTCTTC.

The chain is built from TRBV5-1 and TRBJ1-4; 10 bases fit TRBD1. Germline lookup yields CDR1 SGHRS and CDR2 YFSETQ. The CDR3 length is 17 residues. J lost 2 bases, V lost 7 bases, and 11 bases had no gene match. Here the CDR3 reads CASYGTGEKWTNEKLFF. CDR3 in DNA: TGCGCCAGCTACGGGACAGGGGAAAAATGGACTAATGAAAAACTGTTTTTT.

The chain links TRBV15 to TRBJ1-5; D might be TRBD1 (5 bases). The germline V gene encodes CDR1 LNHNV and CDR2 YYDKDF (reference sequence). Deletions cut 6 bases from V and 3 bases from J, with 12 bases between. There are 14 residues in the CDR3. Written as DNA, the CDR3 is TGTGCCACCAGTCGTCCTGGGGCCAATCAGCCCCAGCATTTT. Protein product: CATSRPGANQPQHF.

The V and J genes are TRBV5-6 and TRBJ2-5; TRBD2 matches at 7 bases. After removal of 3 bases from V and 4 bases from J, the junction contained 9 bases not matched to a gene. Germline V CDR1 and CDR2: SGHDT, YYEEEE. This CDR3 contains 15 residues. The CDR3: CASSSRSGRAETQYF. CDR3 in DNA: TGTGCCAGCAGCTCCCGGTCAGGGAGGGCAGAGACCCAGTACTTC.

The chain has TRBV7-9 and TRBJ1-1; 9 bases match TRBD1. This CDR3 region has 15 residues. The germline V gene encodes CDR1 SEHNR and CDR2 FQNEAQ (reference sequence). With V trimmed by 5 bases and J by 4 bases, 8 bases remained unmatched. CDR3 amino acids: CASSPRTGEGTEAFF. As DNA, the CDR3 is TGTGCCAGCAGCCCCCGGACAGGGGAGGGCACTGAAGCTTTCTTT.

This clone showed up just once. The rearrangement links TRBV9 to TRBJ2-5; D ambiguous. The tail of the sequence fits TRBJ2-7 better, so the J call may be wrong. This CDR3 spans 14 amino acids. CDR1 and CDR2 (germline): SGDLS, YYNGEE. CDR3 sequence: CASSVVAGSYEQYF. The CDR3, as DNA: TGTGCCAGCAGCGTAGTGGCAGGCTCCTACGAGCAGTACTTC.

The rearrangement links TRBV11-2 to TRBJ2-7; 9 bases fit TRBD1. Germline assignment: CDR1 SGHAT and CDR2 FQNNGV. The V and J ends lost 2 bases and 6 bases, in that order; junction bases with no gene match: 8. The CDR3 totals 15 residues. CDR3 coding DNA: TGTGCCAGCAGCTTACAACAGGGGGCCTGGAGCGAGCAGTACTTC. Translated, it gives CASSLQQGAWSEQYF.

This clone was counted a single time. For the CDR3, the DNA is TGTGCCAGCAGCCCCGGGACTAGGGACAATGAGCAGTTCTTC. Its protein product is CASSPGTRDNEQFF. The chain links TRBV5-8 to TRBJ2-1; 8 bases are shared with TRBD2. J was trimmed by 5 bases and V by 4 bases; bases with no gene match: 5. This CDR3 has 14 amino acids. CDR1 and CDR2 from the germline V gene are SGHTS and YDEGEE.

The chain uses TRBV7-2 and TRBJ2-5; D uncertain. Between the trimmed V and J ends, which lost 1 base and 9 bases, there was a span of 9 bases. The CDR3 sequence is 12 residues long. Per germline, CDR1 SGHTA and CDR2 FQGNSA. The CDR3 is CASSLDTVAQYF. The CDR3 DNA reads as TGTGCCAGCAGCTTAGATACGGTCGCCCAGTACTTC.

The chain recombines TRBV28 with TRBJ1-2, with D uncertain. The germline CDR1 and CDR2 sequences are MDHEN and SYDVKM. This CDR3 comprises 12 residues. V lost 5 bases to trimming and J lost 5 bases, with 9 bases between them. The CDR3 here is CASSQTDYGYTF. CDR3 in DNA: TGTGCCAGCAGTCAGACTGATTATGGCTACACCTTC.

The genes are TRBV2 and TRBJ1-2, with a weak D call TRBD1 (5 bases). The CDR3 loop spans 15 amino acids. Trimming cost V 7 bases and J 5 bases, with 20 bases left between them. CDR1 and CDR2 from the germline V gene are SNHLY and FYNNEI. The DNA for the CDR3 is TGTGCCAGCACTATCCTTGGGGCGGCGCTATATGGCTACACCTTC. Its protein is CASTILGAALYGYTF.

This clone has only one observation. The chain carries TRBV18 and TRBJ1-5; D call uncertain. V lost 3 bases and J 3 bases, leaving 9 bases between the germline ends. The CDR3 has 14 residues. CDR1 is KGHSH, CDR2 LQKENI, per germline. The CDR3 DNA follows: TGTGCCAGCTCACCTACGGCGAACAATCAGCCCCAGCATTTT. Its protein product is CASSPTANNQPQHF.

The chain combines TRBV7-2 with TRBJ2-7, with 8 nucleotides matching TRBD1. CDR1 and CDR2 (germline): SGHTA, FQGNSA. J gave up 3 bases and V 3 bases, and 7 bases lay outside the gene matches. CDR3 length: 15 residues. The CDR3, as DNA: TGTGCCAGCAGCTTCCCGCCGGGACAGGTCTACGAGCAGTACTTC. This gives the protein CASSFPPGQVYEQYF.

The chain's CDR3 is CASSLAGMNTEAFF. In DNA form, the CDR3 reads TGTGCCAGCAGCTTAGCAGGGATGAACACTGAAGCTTTCTTT. The chain is built from TRBV11-2 and TRBJ1-1; possibly TRBD1 for D (5 bases). Germline assignment: CDR1 SGHAT and CDR2 FQNNGV. This CDR3 comprises 14 residues. The ends were cut back, 1 base at V and 0 bases at J, with 6 bases in the middle.

V and J are TRBV19 and TRBJ2-1; no clear D. The germline V and J ends were trimmed by 3 bases and 0 bases, with 9 bases remaining between them. The CDR3 has 15 amino acids. Germline V gene lookup returns CDR1 LNHDA and CDR2 SQIVND (reference sequence). The CDR3 region is CASSIARNSYNEQFF. The CDR3 nucleotides read TGTGCCAGTAGTATTGCTCGTAACTCCTACAATGAGCAGTTCTTC.

The genes are TRBV27 and TRBJ1-2, with D tentatively TRBD1 (5 bases). The CDR3 has 11 residues. The germline gives CDR1 MNHEY, CDR2 SMNVEV (reference sequence). V dropped 5 bases and J dropped 10 bases, with 11 bases sitting between them. This CDR3 is CASSKGASYTF. For the CDR3, the DNA is TGTGCCAGCAGTAAAGGGGCCTCCTACACCTTC.

The genes are TRBV2 and TRBJ1-5; 8 nucleotides agree with TRBD1. Germline V lookup: CDR1 SNHLY, CDR2 FYNNEI. The length of the CDR3 is 15 residues. The trim removed 7 bases at V and 6 bases at J, leaving 11 bases unmatched. CDR3 sequence: CASTPGQVAGQPQHF. The CDR3 nucleotides are TGTGCCAGCACCCCGGGACAGGTGGCGGGTCAGCCCCAGCATTTT.

The chain combines TRBV5-1 with TRBJ2-1; 11 bases are a match to TRBD2. CDR3 size: 17 residues. V was clipped by 4 bases and J by 8 bases; unmatched bases: 14. The germline V gene has CDR1 SGHRS and CDR2 YFSETQ. CDR3 sequence: CASSAVGSGGAVDEQFF. The CDR3 DNA sequence: TGCGCCAGCAGCGCCGTCGGTAGCGGGGGGGCCGTCGATGAGCAGTTCTTC.

This chain joins TRBV14 and TRBJ2-1; 9 bases align to TRBD2. J gave up 7 bases and V 2 bases, and 9 bases lay outside the gene matches. This CDR3 spans 16 amino acids. Germline assignment: CDR1 SGHDN and CDR2 FVKESK. The DNA for the CDR3 is TGTGCCAGCAGCCAAATCGTAGCGGGGGTTCGGAATGAGCAGTTCTTC. Translation gives CASSQIVAGVRNEQFF.

This chain uses TRBV4-2 with TRBJ2-4; D not certain. The CDR3 runs 18 residues. The V gene's germline CDR1 is LGHNA and CDR2 YNFKEQ. Trimming stripped 2 bases from V and 0 bases from J, with 17 bases between. DNA for the CDR3: TGTGCCAGCAGCCAAAGAGGACGGAGCGAACTAGCCAAAAACATTCAGTACTTC. Its translation: CASSQRGRSELAKNIQYF.

CDR3 protein: CASSTRLLPSTDTQYF. CDR3 DNA: TGCGCCAGCAGCACCCGACTATTGCCGAGCACAGATACGCAGTATTTT. The V call is TRBV5-1, the J call TRBJ2-3; D is possibly TRBD2 (5 bases). The V and J ends lost 4 bases and 0 bases respectively, with 15 bases between them. The CDR3 spans 16 residues. From germline, CDR1 is SGHRS and CDR2 YFSETQ.

V is TRBV2 and J is TRBJ2-7; no firm D call. Per germline, CDR1 SNHLY and CDR2 FYNNEI. This CDR3 has 13 amino acids. The ends were cut back, 6 bases at V and 3 bases at J, with 12 bases in the middle. The CDR3 coding sequence is TGTGCCAGCAGCGGTACAGAGATCTACGAGCAGTACTTC. Protein sequence: CASSGTEIYEQYF.